This T cell receptor beta chain was captured in a study of long-term antiretroviral therapy in people with HIV. Study conclusions and caveats: Despite increasing after ART, diversity remained lower than that of transplant donor controls. All time points showed a repertoire dominated by clones expanded before ART. Comparison with controls showed narrower CDR3 length ranges in HIV repertoires.

This clone showed up just once. Its antigen is undetermined. CDR3 length: 16 residues. Germline assignment: CDR1 LGHNT and CDR2 FRNRAP. The authors ran the immunoSEQ assay, v3.0, at survey level. Sequenced by immunoSEQ multiplex PCR; TCRdb stores in-frame clones only, minus some. The table has around 28,000 clones, around 90% seen once. The source of this sequence is a woman younger than 35 with HIV. The chain couples TRBV12-5 to TRBJ2-7; TRBD2 aligns across 15 bases. Sequenced here: unsorted PBMCs, sampled 1.8 years after starting antiretroviral therapy. The CDR3 is CTPPGLAGGGAYEQYF. Written as DNA, the CDR3 is TGTACCCCACCGGGACTAGCGGGAGGAGGCGCCTACGAGCAGTACTTC.